The 16 T cell receptor beta chains below come from one sample, sequenced in a study of CXCR3-negative and CXCR3-positive naive CD8 T cells. 5' RACE that incorporated UMI labels was used to prepare the TRB cDNA libraries. For each CDR3 protein, TCRdb gives one entry from its re-call of the 5' RACE reads, without DNA. This sample's clone table lists 45,000 or so distinct CDR3 sequences. The sequenced sample was memory CD8+ T cells from blood. These receptors came from a human donor in good health. Some clones in this sample may be carry-over from other donors' samples.

The J gene is TRBJ2-1, the V gene TRBV21-1; TCRdb's D call of TRBD1 is untestable without DNA. TRBV21-1 is deemed a pseudogene. This CDR3 has 12 residues. The CDR3 reads CASSEQGHEQFF.

The chain is built from TRBV7-2 and TRBJ2-1. Germline assignment: CDR1 SGHTA and CDR2 FQGNSA. The CDR3 covers 15 residues. CDR3 residues: CASSFSGVGLDEQFF.

CDR3 sequence reads: CSASQEQGQEVVDNEQFF. V usage is TRBV20-1 and J usage is TRBJ2-1; TCRdb selects TRBD1, and the lack of DNA leaves this call unchecked. This CDR3 is 18 amino acids long. The V gene's germline CDR1 is DFQATT and CDR2 SNEGSKA (reference sequence).

The chain couples TRBV5-5 to TRBJ2-1; the TCRdb D gene call, TRBD1, has no DNA to confirm it. This CDR3 region has 14 residues. The V gene's germline CDR1 is SGHKS and CDR2 YYEKEE (reference sequence). CDR3 in amino acids: CASSSGGTYNEQFF.

The chain uses TRBV4-2 and TRBJ2-2; with no DNA, the TCRdb D assignment of TRBD2 cannot be verified. Germline loops: CDR1 LGHNA, CDR2 YNFKEQ. The CDR3 consists of 16 residues. The CDR3 loop is CASSQDASGGAGELFF.

The chain employs TRBV9 and TRBJ2-3. The CDR3 totals 14 residues. CDR1 is SGDLS, CDR2 YYNGEE, per germline. CDR3 sequence reads: CASSVRLAADTQYF. Filled out from reference TRBV9 and TRBJ2-3, the complete variable domain reads DSGVTQTPKHLITATGQRVTLRCSPRSGDLSVYWYQQSLDQGLQFLIQYYNGEERAKGNILERFSAQQFPDLHSELNLSSLELGDSALYFCASSVRLAADTQYFGPGTRLTVL.

The V and J genes are TRBV7-2 and TRBJ2-7. The CDR3 spans 12 residues. Germline V gives CDR1 SGHTA, CDR2 FQGNSA. The CDR3 loop is CASSLNSHEQYF.

The chain links TRBV9 to TRBJ1-1; TCRdb names TRBD1, which stays unverified in the absence of DNA. The CDR3 is 16 amino acids. The germline V gene encodes CDR1 SGDLS and CDR2 YYNGEE. CDR3 region: CASSVGQGSEYTEAFF. Looking up the rest from reference TRBV9 and TRBJ1-1 gives the full variable domain: DSGVTQTPKHLITATGQRVTLRCSPRSGDLSVYWYQQSLDQGLQFLIQYYNGEERAKGNILERFSAQQFPDLHSELNLSSLELGDSALYFCASSVGQGSEYTEAFFGQGTRLTVV.

This chain joins TRBV20-1 and TRBJ1-1; TCRdb names TRBD1, which stays unverified in the absence of DNA. Germline CDR1 DFQATT, CDR2 SNEGSKA (reference sequence). The CDR3 is 16 amino acids. CDR3 sequence reads: CSARDPVDRVGTEAFF.

The genes are TRBV7-3 and TRBJ2-5; without DNA, the TCRdb call of TRBD1 cannot be checked. CDR1 is SGHTA, CDR2 FQGTGA, per germline. This CDR3 has 16 residues. This CDR3 is CASSEAAWDLQETQYF.

This rearrangement joins TRBV13 to TRBJ2-3; the TCRdb call, TRBD2, lacks DNA for checking. Germline CDR1 is PRHDT and CDR2 is FYEKMQ (reference sequence). There are 16 residues in the CDR3. CDR3 amino acids: CASSGGLISLTDTQYF.

The rearrangement joins TRBV4-3 to TRBJ1-4; there is no DNA to check the TCRdb D call of TRBD1. The CDR3 has 15 amino acids. Germline V lookup: CDR1 LGHNA, CDR2 YSLEER. This CDR3 reads CASSQDDRGSGKLFF.

This rearrangement joins TRBV9 to TRBJ1-1. The CDR3 is 13 residues long. The germline CDR1 and CDR2 sequences are SGDLS and YYNGEE. CDR3 protein: CASSDRWDTEAFF.

The CDR3 here is CASSLSGGTEAFF. The chain recombines TRBV5-6 with TRBJ1-1; TCRdb calls TRBD1, which cannot be checked without DNA. The CDR3 is made up of 13 amino acids. Germline V CDR1 and CDR2: SGHDT, YYEEEE.

The rearrangement uses TRBV5-1 and TRBJ2-3; there is no DNA to check the TCRdb D call of TRBD2. Germline V lookup: CDR1 SGHRS, CDR2 YFSETQ. The CDR3 extends over 15 amino acids. This CDR3 reads CASSPSGVFTDTQYF.

J is TRBJ1-1 and V is TRBV6-4; without DNA, the TCRdb call of TRBD1 cannot be checked. This CDR3 spans 14 amino acids. The germline V gene has CDR1 MRHNA and CDR2 SNTAGT. The CDR3 loop is CASSPTDGRTEAFF.